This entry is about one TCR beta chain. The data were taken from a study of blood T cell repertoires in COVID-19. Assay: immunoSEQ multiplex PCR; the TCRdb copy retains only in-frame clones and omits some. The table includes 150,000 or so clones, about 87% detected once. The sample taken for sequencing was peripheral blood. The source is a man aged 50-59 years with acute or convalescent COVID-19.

DNA of the CDR3: TGTGCCACCAGTCCGGGACAGGGAAGGCGAGATACGCAGTATTTT. It specifies CATSPGQGRRDTQYF. V usage is TRBV24-1 and J usage is TRBJ2-3; 9 positions agree with TRBD1. Trimming removed 6 bases from V and 5 bases from J; junction bases left unmatched: 8. Germline V lookup: CDR1 KGHDR, CDR2 SFDVKD. The length of the CDR3 is 15 residues.